This is a list of T cell receptor beta chains from one sample in a study of T cell repertoires in cytomegalovirus infection. TCRdb itself ran the reads through MiXCR, one entry per CDR3 protein. The sample lists a few hundred thousand distinct CDR3 sequences; over 7.5% were seen once. The source material was PBMCs. These receptors were obtained from a human donor in good health (CMV status not recorded). Some clones in this sample may be carry-over from other donors' samples. Each CDR3 is given with its conserved first and last residue. Each record gives: D gene, J gene, V gene, clone size, CDR3 protein, CDR3 DNA. D genes are given only for firm matches. Rows give clone size only sometimes, using once, few, many, or a class for an expanded clone.

>NA|TRBJ2-1|TRBV7-3|few
CASSITSNEQFF
TGTGCCAGCAGCATAACTAGCAATGAGCAGTTCTTC
>NA|TRBJ2-3|TRBV6-1|many
CASTPSQSDTQYF
TGTGCCAGCACCCCCTCTCAGTCGGATACGCAGTATTTT
>NA|TRBJ1-2|TRBV7-2|few
CASSQGDYGYTF
TGTGCCAGCAGCCAAGGGGACTATGGCTACACCTTC
>TRBD1|TRBJ2-2|TRBV7-2|many
CATKGGAVPGELFF
TGTGCCACCAAAGGGGGCGCTGTCCCCGGGGAGCTGTTTTTT
>NA|TRBJ2-2|TRBV7-3|few
CASSGQNTGELFF
TGTGCCAGCAGCGGACAGAACACCGGGGAGCTGTTTTTT
>NA|TRBJ2-1|TRBV7-9|many
CASSGTAYNEQFF
TGTGCCAGCAGCGGTACAGCCTACAATGAGCAGTTCTTC
>NA|TRBJ1-1|TRBV2|NA
CASSDRYTEAFF
TGTGCCAGCAGTGACCGATACACTGAAGCTTTCTTT
>TRBD2|TRBJ2-3|TRBV4-2|few
CASSPTGAGGNTDTQYF
TGTGCCAGCAGCCCGACAGGAGCGGGGGGTAACACAGATACGCAGTATTTT
>NA|TRBJ2-5|TRBV6-2/TRBV6-3|many
CASSASGVGETQYF
TGTGCCAGCAGCGCCTCGGGAGTTGGAGAGACCCAGTACTTC
>TRBD1|TRBJ2-7|TRBV19|NA
CASSDRGSYEQYF
TGTGCCAGTAGCGACAGGGGATCCTACGAGCAGTACTTC
>NA|TRBJ2-1|TRBV4-3|few
CASSQAAEQFF
TGCGCCAGCAGCCAAGCAGCTGAGCAGTTCTTC
>NA|TRBJ1-4|TRBV3-1|few
CASSQYGDRNEKLFF
TGTGCCAGCAGCCAGTACGGCGACAGAAATGAAAAACTGTTTTTT
>NA|TRBJ1-5|TRBV12-3/TRBV12-4|many
CASSFGWGGPGNQPQHF
TGTGCCAGCAGTTTCGGTTGGGGGGGGCCGGGCAATCAGCCCCAGCATTTT
>TRBD1|TRBJ2-2|TRBV7-6|few
CASRPDRGGTGELFF
TGTGCCAGCAGACCAGACAGGGGAGGCACCGGGGAGCTGTTTTTT
>NA|TRBJ2-1|TRBV19|few
CASSIDQGRQYNEQFF
TGTGCCAGTAGTATAGATCAAGGGAGACAGTACAATGAGCAGTTCTTC
>TRBD1|TRBJ2-3|TRBV12-3/TRBV12-4|NA
CASTTGQVIDTQYF
TGTGCCAGTACTACAGGACAGGTGATTGATACGCAGTATTTT
>NA|TRBJ2-5|TRBV5-1|NA
CASSLSPTQETQYF
TGCGCCAGCAGCTTGTCACCCACCCAAGAGACCCAGTACTTC
>TRBD1|TRBJ2-3|TRBV7-9|many
CASAPPFSGQGWSDTQYF
TGTGCCAGCGCACCACCCTTTAGTGGACAGGGGTGGTCAGATACGCAGTATTTT
>TRBD2|TRBJ2-7|TRBV4-1|few
CASSSTSAMSYEQYF
TGCGCCAGCAGTTCGACTAGCGCCATGTCCTACGAGCAGTACTTC
>NA|TRBJ2-3|TRBV28|few
CASSLNGLGTTQYF
TGTGCCAGCAGTTTAAACGGACTCGGGACGACGCAGTATTTT
>NA|TRBJ2-7|TRBV7-2|many
CASSSVRSYEQYF
TGTGCCAGCAGCTCCGTAAGATCCTACGAGCAGTACTTC
>NA|TRBJ2-7|TRBV4-2|many
CASSQALGGGRYEQYF
TGTGCCAGCAGCCAAGCTCTCGGAGGGGGTCGTTACGAGCAGTACTTC
>TRBD1|TRBJ1-2|TRBV7-9|many
CASSSGTGQSYTF
TGTGCCAGCAGCTCAGGGACAGGGCAAAGCTACACCTTC
>TRBD2|TRBJ2-5|TRBV7-2|many
CASRPSGGSRETQYF
TGTGCCAGCAGACCCAGCGGGGGGTCCCGAGAGACCCAGTACTTC
>NA|TRBJ2-5|TRBV12-3/TRBV12-4|many
CASSLAGTETQYF
TGTGCCAGCAGTTTAGCAGGGACGGAGACCCAGTACTTC
>NA|TRBJ2-2|TRBV12-3/TRBV12-4|many
CASRRATGGVTGELFF
TGTGCCAGCCGCCGGGCCACAGGTGGGGTCACCGGGGAGCTGTTTTTT
>NA|TRBJ1-4|TRBV12-3/TRBV12-4|once
CASSRGGGRTNEKLFF
TGTGCCAGCAGCCGGGGAGGCGGCAGGACTAATGAAAAACTGTTTTTT
>TRBD1|TRBJ2-3|TRBV28|NA
CASSFSQGVVTQYF
TGTGCCAGCAGTTTTAGTCAGGGGGTTGTTACGCAGTATTTT
>TRBD1|TRBJ1-3|TRBV7-9|few
CASSDRGLNSGNTIYF
TGTGCCAGCTCCGACAGGGGGTTAAACTCTGGAAACACCATATATTTT
>NA|TRBJ2-1|TRBV12-3/TRBV12-4|many
CASRQLAGEQFF
TGTGCCAGCAGGCAGTTAGCCGGTGAGCAGTTCTTC
>NA|TRBJ2-7|TRBV11-2|few
CASSLWEAYEQYF
TGTGCCAGCAGCTTGTGGGAGGCCTACGAGCAGTACTTC
>NA|TRBJ1-3|TRBV6-8|NA
CASSQDGGGNTIYF
TGTGCCAGCAGTCAGGACGGCGGTGGAAACACCATATATTTT
>NA|TRBJ1-3|TRBV7-2|many
CASSLGQRIGNTIYF
TGTGCCAGCAGCTTGGGGCAGCGAATAGGAAACACCATATATTTT